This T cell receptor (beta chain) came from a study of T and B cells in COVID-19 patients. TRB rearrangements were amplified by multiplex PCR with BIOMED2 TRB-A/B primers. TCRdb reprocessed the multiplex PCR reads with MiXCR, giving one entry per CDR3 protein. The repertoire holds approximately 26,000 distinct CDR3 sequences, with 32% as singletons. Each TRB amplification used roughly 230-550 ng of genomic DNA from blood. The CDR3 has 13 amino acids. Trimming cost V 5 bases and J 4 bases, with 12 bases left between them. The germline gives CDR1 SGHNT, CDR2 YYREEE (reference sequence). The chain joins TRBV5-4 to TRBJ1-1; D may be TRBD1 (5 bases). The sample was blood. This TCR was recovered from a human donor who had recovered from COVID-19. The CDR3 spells CASRPGGGTEAFF. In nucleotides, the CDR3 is TGTGCCAGCAGACCCGGGGGGGGCACTGAAGCTTTCTTT.